The 4 T cell receptor beta chains below come from one sample, sequenced in a study of OX40 agonist ivuxolimab in advanced cancers. The protocol was immunoSEQ multiplex PCR, while the TCRdb copy is restricted to in-frame clones and leaves out a portion. Of about 7,700 clones listed, 75% to 85% are singletons. This specimen consisted of CD4+ or CD8+ T cells sorted from blood, obtained in a trial of the OX40 agonist ivuxolimab. The receptors here all came from an adult with an advanced solid tumor such as melanoma, head and neck, liver or kidney cancer.

The chain carries TRBV6-1 and TRBJ2-5; D uncertain. CDR1 is MNHNS and CDR2 is SASEGT in the germline V gene. V was pared by 3 bases and J by 1 base, with 12 bases between. The CDR3 length is 15 residues. The CDR3 sequence: CASSEGWRGQETQYF. CDR3 sequence (DNA): TGTGCCAGCAGTGAGGGGTGGCGTGGCCAAGAGACCCAGTACTTC.

This sequence joins TRBV9 and TRBJ1-1, with D possibly TRBD1 on 6 matching bases. The germline gives CDR1 SGDLS, CDR2 YYNGEE. This CDR3 has 14 amino acids. Trimming shortened V by 0 bases and J by 3 bases, and 9 bases separated the two germline ends. The CDR3 loop reads CASSVDGGHTEAFF. CDR3 coding DNA: TGTGCCAGCAGCGTAGACGGGGGCCACACTGAAGCTTTCTTT.

The chain carries TRBV28 and TRBJ2-7, with D possibly matching TRBD1 (6 bases). The CDR3 sequence is 14 residues long. V was clipped by 5 bases and J by 7 bases, with 18 bases between them. Per the germline V gene, CDR1 is MDHEN and CDR2 is SYDVKM. CDR3 in amino acids: CASSGTGLLWEQYF. The CDR3 DNA is TGTGCCAGCAGTGGAACAGGGCTCCTTTGGGAGCAGTACTTC.

This chain links TRBV27 with TRBJ2-1; no firm D call. The CDR3 is 15 amino acids. Trimming removed 5 bases from V and 0 bases from J, with 11 bases in between. In germline, CDR1 is MNHEY, CDR2 SMNVEV (reference sequence). The CDR3 DNA follows: TGTGCCAGCAGTCTTGACCCGAGCTCCTACAATGAGCAGTTCTTC. It encodes CASSLDPSSYNEQFF.